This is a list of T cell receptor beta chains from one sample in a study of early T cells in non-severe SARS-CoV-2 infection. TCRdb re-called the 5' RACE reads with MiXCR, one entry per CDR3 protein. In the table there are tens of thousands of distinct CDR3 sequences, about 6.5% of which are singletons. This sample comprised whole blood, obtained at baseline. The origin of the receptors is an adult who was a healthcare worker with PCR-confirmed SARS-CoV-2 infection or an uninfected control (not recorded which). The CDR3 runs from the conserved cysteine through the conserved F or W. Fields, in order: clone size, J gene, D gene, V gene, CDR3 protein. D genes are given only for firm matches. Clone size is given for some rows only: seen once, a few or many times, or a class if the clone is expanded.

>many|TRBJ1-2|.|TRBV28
CASSLGNGYTF
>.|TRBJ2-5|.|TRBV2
CASSAGKAQYF
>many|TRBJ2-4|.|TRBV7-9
CASSLGGAKNIQYF
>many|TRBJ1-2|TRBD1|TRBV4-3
CASSPQTGELYGYTF
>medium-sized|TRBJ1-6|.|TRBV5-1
CASSLLQGDSPLHF
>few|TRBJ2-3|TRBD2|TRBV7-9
CASSLGLADTDTQYF
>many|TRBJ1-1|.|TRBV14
CASSQQGWWNTEAFF
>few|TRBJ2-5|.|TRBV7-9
CASSLGRVSETQYF
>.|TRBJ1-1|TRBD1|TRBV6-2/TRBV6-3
CASRPQGTLNTEAFF
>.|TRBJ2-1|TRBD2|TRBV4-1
CASSQALAGELYNEQFF
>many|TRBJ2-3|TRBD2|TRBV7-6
CASSSPWTRGVTDTQYF
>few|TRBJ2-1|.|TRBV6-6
CASSPMDREQFF
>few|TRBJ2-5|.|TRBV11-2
CASSFTPLLQETQYF
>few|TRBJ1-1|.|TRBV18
CASSPQMRAMNTEAFF
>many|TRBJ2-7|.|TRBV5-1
CASSLGGLPTYEQYF
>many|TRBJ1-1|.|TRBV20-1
CSARVPGNTEAFF
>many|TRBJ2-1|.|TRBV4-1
CASSSIMGNEQFF
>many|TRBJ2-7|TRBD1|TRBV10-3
CATRDRGYEQYF
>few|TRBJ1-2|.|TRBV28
CASSLSRGGYGYTF
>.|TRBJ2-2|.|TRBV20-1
CSARLTGELFF
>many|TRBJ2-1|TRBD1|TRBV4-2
CASSQEQGSNNEQFF
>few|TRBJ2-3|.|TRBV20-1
CSANIERTGRFGDTQYF
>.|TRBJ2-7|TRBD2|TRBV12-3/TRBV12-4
CASTSSGGADEQYF
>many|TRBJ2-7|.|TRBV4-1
CASSQAPGDYEQYF
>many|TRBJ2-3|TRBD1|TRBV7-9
CASSFGQGEGDTQYF
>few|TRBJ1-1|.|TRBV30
CAWSRSNTEAFF
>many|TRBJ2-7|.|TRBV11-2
CASSPRVLGPYEQYF
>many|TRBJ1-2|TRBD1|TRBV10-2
CASTQGRDYGYTF
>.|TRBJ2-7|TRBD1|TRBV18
CASSPRFDRGTGEQYF
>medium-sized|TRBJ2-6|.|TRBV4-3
CASSQDHSSGANVLTF
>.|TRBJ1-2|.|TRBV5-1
CASSLTVGGAQGYTF
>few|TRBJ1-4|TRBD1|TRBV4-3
CASSQEPGQVKRMEKLFF
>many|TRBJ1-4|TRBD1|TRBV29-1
CSVARGRGEKLFF
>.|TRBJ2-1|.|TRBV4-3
CASSPSGRSGGDEQFF
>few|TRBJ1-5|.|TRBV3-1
CASSQLTDSNQPQHF
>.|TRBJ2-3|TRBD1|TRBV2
CASKGSGTGTDTQYF
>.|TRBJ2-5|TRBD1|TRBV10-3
CAISDRGKETQYF
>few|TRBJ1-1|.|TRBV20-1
CSARRGSPNTEAFF
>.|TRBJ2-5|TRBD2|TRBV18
CASSQSTSGAETQYF
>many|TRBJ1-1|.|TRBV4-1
CAKRQNLEAFF
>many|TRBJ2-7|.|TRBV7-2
CASSLENAYEQYF
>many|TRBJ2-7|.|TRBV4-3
CASSQERAGVGYEQYF
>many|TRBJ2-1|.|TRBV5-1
CASSLVVHNEQFF
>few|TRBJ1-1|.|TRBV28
CASSFQGAEAFF
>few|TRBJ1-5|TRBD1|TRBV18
CASSPGRGPVQPQHF
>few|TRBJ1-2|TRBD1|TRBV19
CASSIRQGYSNYGYTF
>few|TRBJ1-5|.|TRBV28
CASSSSAYTNQPQHF
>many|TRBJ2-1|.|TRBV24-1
CATSDSRREGYNEQFF